Below, 15 T cell receptor beta chains from the same sample are listed, as sequenced in a study of cytomegalovirus exposure and HLA in healthy donors. In the PCR, 60 Vbeta and 13 Jbeta primers were used. Repertoires were generated with immunoSEQ multiplex PCR, while TCRdb's copy carries only in-frame clones and drops some. The sample lists more than 95,000 clones; under 80% were seen once. The specimen sequenced was PBMCs. The receptors come from a woman in her fifties or sixties in good health and CMV-seropositive.

About this clone itself: The same CDR3 arises from other DNA sequences in this sample as well. This sequence joins TRBV14 and TRBJ2-1, with D maybe TRBD1 (6 bases). Germline CDR1 and CDR2: SGHDN and FVKESK. The CDR3 runs to 15 residues. Trimming shortened V by 4 bases and J by 2 bases, and 12 bases separated the two germline ends. The CDR3 spells CASSLGQRAYNEQFF. The CDR3 DNA reads as TGTGCCAGCAGCCTTGGACAGAGGGCCTACAATGAGCAGTTCTTC.

This clone appeared a few times. The chain links TRBV27 to TRBJ2-7; TRBD2 matches 8 bases. The CDR3 runs to 16 residues. Trimming removed 1 base from V and 2 bases from J; junction bases left unmatched: 7. Germline V CDR1 and CDR2: MNHEY, SMNVEV (reference sequence). The CDR3 spells CASSLYVSGMTYEQYF. CDR3 coding DNA: TGTGCCAGCAGTTTATATGTTAGCGGGATGACCTACGAGCAGTACTTC.

The chain combines TRBV7-2 with TRBJ1-5; no reliable D call. Trimming removed 2 bases at V and 0 bases at J, with 11 bases between. This CDR3 spans 16 amino acids. Germline CDR1 SGHTA, CDR2 FQGNSA. The CDR3 region is CASSLSSQVSNQPQHF. The CDR3 nucleotides read TGTGCCAGCAGCTTATCCAGCCAGGTTAGCAATCAGCCCCAGCATTTT.

This clone was seen a single time. The V call is TRBV10-3, the J call TRBJ2-5; 7 bases fit TRBD2. V lost 8 bases, J lost 1 base, and 7 bases stayed unmatched. The CDR3 is 14 residues long. The germline gives CDR1 ENHRY, CDR2 SYGVKD. The CDR3 spells CAICRLAVQETQYF. CDR3 DNA: TGTGCCATCTGTCGTCTAGCGGTCCAAGAGACCCAGTACTTC.

The V gene is TRBV4-1, the J gene TRBJ2-7; tentative D call: TRBD1 (6 bases). Germline V gives CDR1 MGHRA, CDR2 YSYEKL. V gave up 4 bases and J gave up 5 bases, with 18 bases separating them. The CDR3 runs 15 residues. CDR3 amino acids: CASSPRTDSEHEQYF. In DNA form, the CDR3 reads TGCGCCAGCAGCCCTAGGACAGACAGCGAACACGAGCAGTACTTC.

The chain joins TRBV5-6 to TRBJ2-2; 11 nucleotides agree with TRBD2. The CDR3 loop spans 16 amino acids. In germline, CDR1 is SGHDT, CDR2 YYEEEE. The J segment lost 4 bases and the V segment lost 6 bases, leaving 8 bases of the junction unmatched. CDR3: CASNSLLAGGTGELFF. CDR3 bases: TGTGCCAGCAATTCCCTTCTAGCGGGAGGCACCGGGGAGCTGTTTTTT.

The rearrangement joins TRBV7-2 to TRBJ1-5, with D possibly being TRBD1 (6 bases). The V gene lost 5 bases and the J gene lost 3 bases, with 20 bases spanning the gap. CDR3 length: 17 residues. Germline loops: CDR1 SGHTA, CDR2 FQGNSA. This CDR3 reads CASSSTGTTGSNQPQHF. The CDR3 DNA sequence: TGTGCCAGCAGCAGTACCGGGACAACGGGATCCAATCAGCCCCAGCATTTT.

The gene calls are TRBV5-1 and TRBJ2-1; D is possibly TRBD2 (6 bases). Germline CDR1 is SGHRS and CDR2 is YFSETQ. There are 15 residues in the CDR3. Trimming stripped 3 bases from V and 2 bases from J, with 12 bases between. CDR3 bases: TGCGCCAGCAGCTCAGGGACTTCAGCCTACAATGAGCAGTTCTTC. Translating gives CASSSGTSAYNEQFF.

This clone occurred a few times. This chain links TRBV5-8 with TRBJ1-1, with 8 bases fitting TRBD1. The CDR3 has 13 residues. Trimming removed 5 bases from V and 4 bases from J; junction bases left unmatched: 4. The germline CDR1 and CDR2 sequences are SGHTS and YDEGEE. CDR3 sequence reads: CASSMDRATEAFF. As DNA, the CDR3 is TGTGCCAGCAGTATGGACAGGGCCACTGAAGCTTTCTTT.

To note about this clone: The junction shows a germline mismatch at one end, possibly a read error. This chain links TRBV6-1 with TRBJ1-2; possibly TRBD1 for D (6 bases). The CDR3 is made up of 15 amino acids. From germline, CDR1 is MNHNS and CDR2 SASEGT. The CDR3 DNA sequence: TGTGCCAGCAGCGAAGGGACATTTATTAACTATGGCTACACCTTC. Its translation: CASSEGTFINYGYTF.

The chain is built from TRBV2 and TRBJ2-1, with 8 bases lining up with TRBD1. Germline V gene sequence: CDR1 SNHLY, CDR2 FYNNEI. This CDR3 comprises 13 residues. J was trimmed by 6 bases and V by 6 bases; bases with no gene match: 4. CDR3 sequence reads: CASRGTGVNEQFF. CDR3 sequence (DNA): TGTGCCAGCAGGGGGACAGGCGTCAATGAGCAGTTCTTC.

The V gene is TRBV28, the J gene TRBJ2-7; D might be TRBD2 (6 bases). Looked up from germline, CDR1 is MDHEN and CDR2 is SYDVKM. V dropped 6 bases and J dropped 0 bases, with 15 bases sitting between them. This CDR3 contains 15 residues. CDR3 loop: CASSPGAGSSYEQYF. The CDR3 DNA follows: TGTGCCAGCAGCCCCGGCGCGGGGAGCTCCTACGAGCAGTACTTC.

V usage is TRBV18 and J usage is TRBJ1-2, with TRBD1 matching 9 bases. CDR1 and CDR2 (germline): KGHSH, LQKENI. V lost 6 bases and J lost 2; bases outside the gene matches: 16. The CDR3 is made up of 18 amino acids. CDR3 in amino acids: CASSTGTGPSSTNYGYTF. Here the CDR3 DNA reads TGTGCCAGCTCTACCGGGACAGGGCCATCATCGACAAACTATGGCTACACCTTC. Variable domain in full (rest from reference TRBV18 and TRBJ1-2): NAGVMQNPRHLVRRRGQEARLRCSPMKGHSHVYWYRQLPEEGLKFMVYLQKENIIDESGMPKERFSAEFPKEGPSILRIQQVVRGDSAAYFCASSTGTGPSSTNYGYTFGSGTRLTVV.

V gene TRBV2 combines with J gene TRBJ1-1; D is possibly TRBD1 (6 bases). The CDR3 has 15 residues. Trimming stripped 2 bases from V and 4 bases from J, with 14 bases between. Germline V gives CDR1 SNHLY, CDR2 FYNNEI. CDR3 coding DNA: TGTGCCAGCAGTGAATCACAGGGTGGGTTCACTGAAGCTTTCTTT. Translated: CASSESQGGFTEAFF.

V gene TRBV2 combines with J gene TRBJ2-1, with no clear D. The CDR3 has 12 amino acids. Looked up from germline, CDR1 is SNHLY and CDR2 is FYNNEI. Trimming removed 2 bases at V and 7 bases at J, with 6 bases between. The CDR3 sequence is CASSEMRNEQFF. As DNA, the CDR3 is TGTGCCAGCAGTGAAATGAGAAATGAGCAGTTCTTC.